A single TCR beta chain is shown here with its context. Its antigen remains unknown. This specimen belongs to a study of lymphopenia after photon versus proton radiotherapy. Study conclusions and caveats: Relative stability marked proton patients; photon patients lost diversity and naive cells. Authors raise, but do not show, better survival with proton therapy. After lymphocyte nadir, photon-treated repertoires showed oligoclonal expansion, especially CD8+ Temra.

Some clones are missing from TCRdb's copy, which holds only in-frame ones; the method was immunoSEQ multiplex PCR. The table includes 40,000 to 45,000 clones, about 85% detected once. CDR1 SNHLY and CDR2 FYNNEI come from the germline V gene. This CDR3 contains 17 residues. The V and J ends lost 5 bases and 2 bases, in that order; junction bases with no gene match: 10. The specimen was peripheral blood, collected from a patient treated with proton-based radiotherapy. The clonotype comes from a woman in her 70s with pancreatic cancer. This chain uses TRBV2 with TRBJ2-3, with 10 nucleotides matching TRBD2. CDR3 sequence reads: CASSLTHGLADTDTQYF. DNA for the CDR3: TGTGCCAGCAGTCTCACCCACGGACTAGCGGACACAGATACGCAGTATTTT.